One and the same sample provided the 9 T cell receptor beta chains below, sequenced in a study of T cell repertoires in MIS-A myocarditis. Method: immunoSEQ multiplex PCR; TCRdb's copy keeps in-frame clones and lacks some. The sample carries thousands of clones, 78% recorded once. The sequenced sample consisted of right inferior lung lobe tissue obtained at autopsy. The receptor set was obtained from a man between 18 and 35 years old with fulminant myocarditis from multisystem inflammatory syndrome in adults (MIS-A) after COVID-19.

The rearrangement joins TRBV9 to TRBJ2-5; D not resolved. V was clipped by 4 bases and J by 2 bases, with 9 bases between them. CDR3 length: 13 residues. The germline CDR1 and CDR2 sequences are SGDLS and YYNGEE. In DNA, the CDR3 is TGTGCCAGCAGCCCCAGAGAGCAAGAGACCCAGTACTTC. Translated, it gives CASSPREQETQYF.

The rearrangement uses TRBV11-2 and TRBJ2-4; 9 nucleotides match TRBD1. CDR1 and CDR2 (germline): SGHAT, FQNNGV. The CDR3 has 19 residues. Unmatched junction bases numbered 11, after V lost 1 base and J lost 1 base. Written as DNA, the CDR3 is TGTGCCAGCAGCTTAGTAGGACAGGGGTTCTTCGGGGCCAAAAACATTCAGTACTTC. It translates to CASSLVGQGFFGAKNIQYF.

The rearrangement links TRBV7-2 to TRBJ1-5; 9 bases agree with TRBD1. The germline V gene has CDR1 SGHTA and CDR2 FQGNSA. V trimming: 5 bases; J trimming: 4 bases; junction bases outside the gene matches: 9. This CDR3 contains 16 residues. The CDR3 loop reads CASSPGQGKQNQPQHF. The CDR3 DNA is TGTGCCAGCAGCCCAGGACAGGGGAAACAAAATCAGCCCCAGCATTTT.

This clone was seen a handful of times. The chain is built from TRBV28 and TRBJ2-3, with 7 bases aligning to TRBD1. Trimming cost V 3 bases and J 5 bases; bases outside gene matches: 14. This CDR3 has 17 residues. Germline V lookup: CDR1 MDHEN, CDR2 SYDVKM. DNA for the CDR3: TGTGCCAGCAGTTTCCTACAGGGGCGGATTGCAGTAGATACGCAGTATTTT. It is translated as CASSFLQGRIAVDTQYF.

This clone was seen a single time. The chain carries TRBV6-5 and TRBJ2-6; D might be TRBD1 (6 bases). CDR1 and CDR2 from the germline V gene are MNHEY and SVGAGI. This CDR3 contains 15 residues. V lost 9 bases to trimming and J lost 2 bases, with 14 bases between them. CDR3 protein: CASNRVGTGANVLTF. For the CDR3, the DNA is TGTGCCAGTAACAGGGTCGGTACTGGGGCCAACGTCCTGACTTTC.

The gene calls are TRBV2 and TRBJ1-6, with a tentative D call TRBD1 (5 bases). This CDR3 has 15 amino acids. Germline values: CDR1 SNHLY, CDR2 FYNNEI. V was shortened by 6 bases and J by 7 bases, with 16 bases between the two germline ends. In nucleotides, the CDR3 is TGTGCCAGCAGAGCCGGGACGGGTGAAAATTCACCCCTCCACTTT. Translated: CASRAGTGENSPLHF.

V gene TRBV30 combines with J gene TRBJ2-3, with 8 nucleotides matching TRBD1. The CDR3 has 13 amino acids. The germline CDR1 and CDR2 sequences are GTSNPN and SVGIG (reference sequence). J gave up 2 bases and V 5 bases, and 3 bases lay outside the gene matches. The CDR3 here is CAWGTGYTDTQYF. The CDR3 bases are TGTGCCTGGGGGACAGGATACACAGATACGCAGTATTTT.

This chain connects TRBV21-1 to TRBJ1-1; the table's D call, TRBD1, has no DNA check behind it. TRBV21-1 constitutes a pseudogene. The CDR3 totals 15 residues. For the CDR3, the DNA is TGTGCCAGCAGCAACTTTAGGACAGCTAACACTGAAGCTTTCTTT. Protein: CASSNFRTANTEAFF.

The chain employs TRBV29-1 and TRBJ1-1; D remains ambiguous. The V end was cut by 5 bases, the J end by 4 bases, with 11 bases between. The germline CDR1 and CDR2 sequences are SQVTM and ANQGSEA. The CDR3 runs 12 residues. CDR3: CSVRPGSTEAFF. CDR3 DNA: TGCAGCGTTCGACCGGGGAGCACTGAAGCTTTCTTT. The complete variable domain, with remaining parts taken from reference TRBV29-1 and TRBJ1-1, reads SAVISQKPSRDICQRGTSLTIQCQVDSQVTMMFWYRQQPGQSLTLIATANQGSEATYESGFVIDKFPISRPNLTFSTLTVSNMSPEDSSIYLCSVRPGSTEAFFGQGTRLTVV.